Described below is a single TCR beta chain sequence and its context. The clone's antigen remains unknown. No much larger clone is present one base from it, and per-base qualities are unavailable. From cysteine to phenylalanine, the CDR3 is 15 amino acids long. CDR3 DNA only is kept here, 45 bases in frame from base 1. V is reduced by 5 bases and J by 4 bases, leaving a spacing of 20 bases between them. As encoded in the germline V gene, CDR1 is SQVTM while CDR2 is ANQGSEA. Preparation of the library involved the immunoSEQ multiplex PCR assay. RNA was extracted from all samples and reverse transcribed into cDNA, which served as template for TCR sequencing. First-strand cDNA was synthesized with SuperScript III using a 2:1 mix of oligo-dT and random hexamers. A synthetic immune receptor repertoire was used to assess amplification bias, and residual bias was removed computationally. As for the authors' bioinformatics: After raw reads were preprocessed to remove errors, the CDR3 was defined following IMGT conventions as running from the conserved cysteine to phenylalanine. To get clonality, Shannon entropy was normalized by log2 of the number of productive unique TCRs and the result was subtracted from 1. CD4 or CD8 identity of scalp clones was inferred by cross-referencing scalp TCRbeta sequences with sorted blood CD4 and CD8 repertoires. TCRdb stores this immuneACCESS table with in-frame sequences only. Part of the clones is absent; in the studies checked, under half of the shortfall reflects unresolved V genes, and no reason is known for the rest. The DNA gave D and trimming, while V, J and clone size come from that table. The sample contains about 200,000 clones, roughly 56% of them found a single time. Jointly, the top ten make up about 5.3% of the sample.

PBMCs were isolated by density centrifugation and stained for CD3, CD4 and CD8, after which CD4+ and CD8+ T cells were sorted on a FACSAria. Scalp biopsies and blood samples were obtained from unaffected controls. This sample is part of a study of CD8+ T cells in alopecia areata (dated by TCRdb to the late 2010s). With respect to the entire study: In both human patients and the C3H/HeJ mouse model, the study applied high-throughput TCRbeta sequencing to look at T cell clonal expansion in alopecia areata. Human TCRbeta sequencing covered scalp tissue and sorted CD4+ and CD8+ peripheral blood T cells from patchy and totalis/universalis alopecia areata patients and healthy controls. Scalp clonality was compared across normal scalp (n=4), patchy alopecia areata scalp (n=8), and alopecia totalis/universalis scalp (n=8). RNA was obtained with the PAXgene miRNA kit for fixed scalp, the miRNeasy kit for PBMCs, and the RNeasy kit for mouse skin. Amplification of TCRbeta CDR3 regions was done by immunoSEQ multiplex PCR using 35 Vbeta forward primers and 13 Jbeta reverse primers. The research as a whole found: Shared TCR sequences between patients were less evident than in mice, which may be partly attributable to HLA diversity in the patient population. Resident alphabeta T cells in normal human skin are also sequenced, complicating scalp TCR repertoire analysis, unlike mouse skin dominated by gammadelta T cells. Compared with normal scalp, lesional scalp, particularly in alopecia totalis/universalis, had higher clonality and more expanded CD8+ clones, which suggests antigenic drive.

The sequenced sample consisted of CD8+ T cells sorted from blood. The receptor was isolated from a human donor in good health. This receptor chain uses TRBV29-1 and TRBJ1-1; the D segment could be TRBD1, given 6 matching bases. The CDR3 in this case is CSVNPLDRLSTEAFF. The DNA sequence is as follows: TGCAGCGTTAACCCACTCGACAGGCTCTCCACTGAAGCTTTCTTT.